A single sample is the source of the 10 T cell receptor beta chains below, sequenced in a study of Graves' ophthalmopathy and Graves' hyperthyroidism. TCR beta CDR3 amplification used RNA transcripts. Second-round multiplex PCR followed a first-round RT-PCR using HTBI primers. Each CDR3 protein is one row after TCRdb ran MiXCR on the multiplex PCR reads. The sample carries a few hundred thousand distinct CDR3 sequences, roughly 20% recorded once. Sequences were obtained from peripheral blood. The source of these receptors is a woman aged 18-35 years with stable Graves' hyperthyroidism.

The rearrangement joins TRBV24-1 to TRBJ2-7; 8 nucleotides align to TRBD2. The CDR3 contains 13 residues. V gave up 5 bases and J gave up 5 bases; unmatched junction bases: 4. Germline values: CDR1 KGHDR, CDR2 SFDVKD. The CDR3 bases are TGTGCCACCAGTGGGAGCGGGAGTGACGAGCAGTACTTC. Translating it yields CATSGSGSDEQYF.

The sample holds many counts of this clonotype. The chain is built from TRBV12-3 or TRBV12-4 and TRBJ1-1; D perhaps matches TRBD1 (6 bases). This CDR3 region has 13 residues. The ends were cut back, 3 bases at V and 11 bases at J, with 16 bases in the middle. CDR3: CASSFYGGRDAFF. In nucleotides, the CDR3 is TGTGCCAGCAGTTTCTACGGGGGGCGCGACGCTTTCTTT.

This clonotype was seen at least ten times. The chain carries TRBV29-1 and TRBJ2-7; D may be TRBD2 (6 bases). Between the trimmed V and J ends, which lost 7 bases and 4 bases, there was a span of 20 bases. Germline V CDR1 and CDR2: SQVTM, ANQGSEA. CDR3 length equals 14 residues. In DNA, the CDR3 is TGCAGCGCCTCCCGTAAGGAGGGCCTATACGAGCAGTACTTC. Translating it yields CSASRKEGLYEQYF.

This clonotype was recorded many times. The chain links TRBV28 to TRBJ1-1; D is unresolved. In germline, CDR1 is MDHEN, CDR2 SYDVKM. Trimming pared 5 bases from V and 4 bases from J, leaving 17 bases between. The CDR3 contains 15 residues. The CDR3 reads CASSPDTGSFTEAFF. CDR3 sequence (DNA): TGTGCCAGCAGTCCCGACACCGGTTCTTTCACTGAAGCTTTCTTT.

At least ten counts were recorded for this clonotype. The gene calls are TRBV29-1 and TRBJ1-1; D is perhaps TRBD1 (6 bases). Per germline, CDR1 SQVTM and CDR2 ANQGSEA. The germline V and J ends were trimmed by 6 bases and 5 bases, with 16 bases remaining between them. The CDR3 length is 13 residues. The CDR3, as DNA: TGCAGCGTACTCCAGGGGCGGGATACTGAAGCTTTCTTT. Amino acids: CSVLQGRDTEAFF. The full variable domain, rest sourced from reference TRBV29-1 and TRBJ1-1, is SAVISQKPSRDICQRGTSLTIQCQVDSQVTMMFWYRQQPGQSLTLIATANQGSEATYESGFVIDKFPISRPNLTFSTLTVSNMSPEDSSIYLCSVLQGRDTEAFFGQGTRLTVV.

This clonotype came up many times. V and J are TRBV20-1 and TRBJ2-7; TRBD2 aligns across 10 bases. Germline V lookup: CDR1 DFQATT, CDR2 SNEGSKA (reference sequence). CDR3 length: 15 amino acids. V shed 3 bases, J shed 3 bases, and the junction held 8 bases outside the gene matches. The CDR3 is CSASPSGRLGYEQYF. The DNA for the CDR3 is TGCAGTGCTAGCCCTAGCGGGAGATTGGGCTACGAGCAGTACTTC.

This clonotype occurred a few times. The chain links TRBV6-1 to TRBJ1-2, with a tentative D call TRBD1 (6 bases). CDR1 is MNHNS, CDR2 SASEGT, per germline. The CDR3 contains 13 residues. The ends were cut back, 5 bases at V and 4 bases at J, with 11 bases in the middle. The CDR3 reads CASSTWDIYGYTF. CDR3 DNA sequence: TGTGCCAGCAGTACCTGGGACATCTATGGCTACACCTTC.

This clonotype has ten or more counts. The rearrangement links TRBV30 to TRBJ1-1, with D tentatively TRBD1 (5 bases). Deletions cut 3 bases from V and 1 base from J, with 9 bases between. This CDR3 has 13 residues. The germline gives CDR1 GTSNPN, CDR2 SVGIG (reference sequence). The CDR3 loop reads CAWRMTENTEAFF. CDR3 in DNA: TGTGCCTGGAGGATGACAGAGAACACTGAAGCTTTCTTT.

CDR3 protein: CASSLPSGGDQETQYF. The CDR3 nucleotides are TGTGCCAGCAGCCTTCCTAGCGGGGGGGACCAAGAGACCCAGTACTTC. The gene calls are TRBV3-1 and TRBJ2-5; 12 bases map to TRBD2. Germline CDR1 reads LGHDT; CDR2 reads YNNKEL (reference sequence). V dropped 4 bases and J dropped 0; count of bases not matched to a gene: 3. The CDR3 consists of 16 residues.

This clonotype appeared a few times. This may arise from a read error, as a much more abundant clone is one base away. The limits of the CDR3 on the DNA are not certain, so only TCRdb's listed CDR3 is given. The V and J genes are TRBV4-3 and TRBJ1-1; TRBD1, the table's D call, lacks a check against the DNA. Germline V gene lookup returns CDR1 LGHNA and CDR2 YSLEER. The CDR3 is 15 amino acids in total, end residues counted. The CDR3 sequence: CASSQAWAGGTEACF.